Following are 4 T cell receptor beta chains from one sample sequenced in a study of blood T cell repertoires in COVID-19. Libraries were prepared by immunoSEQ multiplex PCR; TCRdb keeps only in-frame clonotypes and omits some of them. The repertoire holds 150,000 or so clones, 84% seen once, with around 5.4% in the top ten. Sequences were obtained from PBMCs or T cells enriched from blood (not recorded which). The receptors were gathered from a woman aged 45-65 years who had been exposed to COVID-19.

This chain connects TRBV11-2 to TRBJ2-7; TRBD2 matches at 10 bases. The CDR3 is 16 residues long. V dropped 1 base and J dropped 6; count of bases not matched to a gene: 9. Per the germline V gene, CDR1 is SGHAT and CDR2 is FQNNGV. The CDR3 bases are TGTGCCAGCAGCTTAGGGCTAGCGGGGGTTGGAGGCGAGCAGTACTTC. It is translated as CASSLGLAGVGGEQYF. The complete variable domain, with remaining parts taken from reference TRBV11-2 and TRBJ2-7, reads EAGVAQSPRYKIIEKRQSVAFWCNPISGHATLYWYQQILGQGPKLLIQFQNNGVVDDSQLPKDRFSAERLKGVDSTLKIQPAKLEDSAVYLCASSLGLAGVGGEQYFGPGTRLTVT.

CDR3 nucleotides: TGTGCCAGCAGTGAAGCAGGACAGATCTCCACCGGGGAGCTGTTTTTT. Amino acid sequence: CASSEAGQISTGELFF. The rearrangement uses TRBV2 and TRBJ2-2, with D possibly being TRBD1 (6 bases). The CDR3 length is 16 residues. Germline CDR1 and CDR2: SNHLY and FYNNEI. V lost 0 bases and J 4 bases, leaving 12 bases between the germline ends. Variable domain in full (rest from reference TRBV2 and TRBJ2-2): EPEVTQTPSHQVTQMGQEVILRCVPISNHLYFYWYRQILGQKVEFLVSFYNNEISEKSEIFDDQFSVERPDGSNFTLKIRSTKLEDSAMYFCASSEAGQISTGELFFGEGSRLTVL.

For this clone: The sample carries other DNA sequences with the same CDR3. This chain links TRBV24-1 with TRBJ2-1, with TRBD2 matching over 9 bases. With V trimmed by 3 bases and J by 2 bases, 1 base remained unmatched. This CDR3 has 15 amino acids. CDR1 KGHDR and CDR2 SFDVKD come from the germline V gene. The CDR3: CATSDPSGAYNEQFF. CDR3 coding DNA: TGTGCCACCAGTGATCCTAGCGGGGCCTACAATGAGCAGTTCTTC.

The chain carries TRBV6-1 and TRBJ2-7, with D perhaps matching TRBD2 (5 bases). Trimming pared 2 bases from V and 4 bases from J, leaving 15 bases between. There are 15 residues in the CDR3. Germline loops: CDR1 MNHNS, CDR2 SASEGT. The CDR3 sequence is CASSERSEAPYEQYF. The CDR3 bases are TGTGCCAGCAGTGAACGTTCGGAGGCCCCTTACGAGCAGTACTTC.